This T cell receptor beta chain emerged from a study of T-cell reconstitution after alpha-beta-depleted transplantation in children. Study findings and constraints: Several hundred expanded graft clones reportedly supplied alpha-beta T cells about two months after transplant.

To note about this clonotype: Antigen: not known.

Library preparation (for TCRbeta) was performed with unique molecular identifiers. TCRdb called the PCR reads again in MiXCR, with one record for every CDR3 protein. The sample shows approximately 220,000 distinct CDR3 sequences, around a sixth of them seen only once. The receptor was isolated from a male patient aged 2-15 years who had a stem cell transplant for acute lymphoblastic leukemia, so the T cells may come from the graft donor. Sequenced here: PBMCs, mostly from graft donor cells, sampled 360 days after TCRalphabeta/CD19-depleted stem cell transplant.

DNA of the CDR3: TGTGCCAGCAGCCCCAGACGAGGGAATGAGCAGTTCTTC. Amino acids: CASSPRRGNEQFF. The chain has TRBV7-9 and TRBJ2-1, with a tentative D call TRBD2 (5 bases). CDR1 and CDR2 from the germline V gene are SEHNR and FQNEAQ (reference sequence). The V end lost 5 bases, the J end lost 7 bases, and 12 bases lay between the germline ends. This CDR3 is 13 amino acids long.